This is a list of T cell receptor beta chains from one sample in a study of blood T cell repertoires in COVID-19. TCRdb's copy holds only in-frame clones and misses some; the assay was immunoSEQ multiplex PCR. This table has 200,000 to 250,000 clones, 85% to 90% appearing once. Sample: peripheral blood. Source of these receptors: a young man with active or convalescent COVID-19. Each CDR3 is given without its conserved first and last residue.

V: TRBV4-2; length: 14; J: TRBJ2-4; CDR3: ASSQEQGSRRNIQY
V: TRBV9; length: 13; J: TRBJ1-2; CDR3: ASSLRTDRVEGYT
V: TRBV6-2/TRBV6-3; length: 11; J: TRBJ2-7; CDR3: ASSYSRLNEQY
V: TRBV5-1; length: 13; J: TRBJ1-2; CDR3: ASSLATGPDYGYT
V: TRBV7-9; length: 12; J: TRBJ2-1; CDR3: ASSRDRAINEQF
V: TRBV14; length: 12; J: TRBJ2-1; CDR3: ASSQDPVVNEQF
V: TRBV28; length: 15; J: TRBJ1-2; CDR3: ASSFRGPDDANYGYT
V: TRBV28; length: 10; J: TRBJ1-1; CDR3: ASSFEQGVAF
V: TRBV7-9; length: 16; J: TRBJ2-6; CDR3: ASSAPGGLRPGANVLT
V: TRBV9; length: 16; J: TRBJ2-1; CDR3: ASSVVGVGLAGGNEQF
V: TRBV7-2; length: 11; J: TRBJ1-2; CDR3: ASRPGTEGGYT
V: TRBV30; length: 15; J: TRBJ1-3; CDR3: AWLGTGGLVTGNTIY
V: TRBV28; length: 14; J: TRBJ1-2; CDR3: ASSLLGQGGNYGYT